The 20 T cell receptor beta chains presented below share a single source sample, sequenced in a study of cytomegalovirus exposure and HLA in healthy donors (dated by TCRdb to the late 2010s). The method behind the library was the immunoSEQ multiplex PCR assay. The multiplex PCR relied on a mix of 60 forward primers for TCR Vbeta segments and 13 reverse primers for TCR Jbeta segments. The source is immuneACCESS, and TCRdb retained only in-frame sequences with V and J called. Part of the clones is not carried over; for the studies checked, unresolved V genes explain less than half of this, and the remainder is unexplained. The sample table records approximately 140,000 clones; roughly three quarters of these occur just once. The top ten hold 6.7% of the sample. The material sequenced was PBMCs. These receptor sequences come from a woman in her forties in good health and CMV-seropositive.

The chain carries TRBV5-5 and TRBJ2-1; D possibly corresponds to TRBD2 (7 bases). The CDR3 runs 14 residues. Germline CDR1 and CDR2: SGHKS and YYEKEE (reference sequence). Trimming left V 7 bases short and J 5 bases short, with 16 bases between. The CDR3 sequence: CASQVGGANNEQFF. In DNA form, the CDR3 reads TGTGCCAGCCAAGTGGGGGGGGCAAACAATGAGCAGTTCTTC.

The J gene is TRBJ1-3, the V gene TRBV28; 7 positions agree with TRBD1. The length of the CDR3 is 17 residues. The V gene's germline CDR1 is MDHEN and CDR2 SYDVKM. V shed 2 bases and J 3 bases; nucleotides not matched to a gene: 10. The CDR3 is CASSLPPAGGNGNTIYF. CDR3 in DNA: TGTGCCAGCAGTTTACCACCGGCAGGGGGAAATGGAAACACCATATATTTT.

The chain joins TRBV5-1 to TRBJ2-7; D not resolved. The germline V gene has CDR1 SGHRS and CDR2 YFSETQ. The CDR3 runs to 14 residues. V was cut by 2 bases and J by 1 base, with 10 bases left in between. CDR3: CASSLEAHSYEQYF. DNA for the CDR3: TGCGCCAGCAGCTTAGAGGCCCATTCCTACGAGCAGTACTTC. Filled out from reference TRBV5-1 and TRBJ2-7, the complete variable domain reads KAGVTQTPRYLIKTRGQQVTLSCSPISGHRSVSWYQQTPGQGLQFLFEYFSETQRNKGNFPGRFSGRQFSNSRSEMNVSTLELGDSALYLCASSLEAHSYEQYFGPGTRLTVT.

The chain combines TRBV7-2 with TRBJ1-1; TRBD1 is a possible D gene (6 bases). Deletions cut 8 bases from V and 1 base from J, with 14 bases between. The length of the CDR3 is 14 residues. Germline values: CDR1 SGHTA, CDR2 FQGNSA. The CDR3 loop reads CASAKGGGNTEAFF. The CDR3 region has the DNA TGTGCCAGCGCCAAAGGGGGGGGGAACACTGAAGCTTTCTTT.

The V gene is TRBV18, the J gene TRBJ2-5; D is undetermined. In germline, CDR1 is KGHSH, CDR2 LQKENI. Trimming took 0 bases from V and 2 from J, leaving 10 bases between them. There are 15 residues in the CDR3. The chain's CDR3 is CASSPPSRGQETQYF. Written as DNA, the CDR3 is TGTGCCAGCTCACCACCATCCAGAGGACAAGAGACCCAGTACTTC.

The rearrangement links TRBV5-1 to TRBJ1-1; 7 bases are a match to TRBD1. The V segment lost 2 bases and the J segment 0 bases; nucleotides outside the gene matches: 7. The CDR3 length is 16 residues. The germline V gene encodes CDR1 SGHRS and CDR2 YFSETQ. The DNA for the CDR3 is TGCGCCAGCAGCTTAACGACAGGGATCATGAACACTGAAGCTTTCTTT. It yields the protein CASSLTTGIMNTEAFF.

About this clone itself: Mismatch with germline at one junction end may stem from a read error. This chain uses TRBV5-6 with TRBJ2-7, with 7 bases matching TRBD1. The CDR3 runs to 18 residues. CDR1 is SGHDT, CDR2 YYEEEE, per germline. The CDR3 DNA is TGTGCCAGCAGCTTGTTGGGACAGTACCATATTAGCTCCTACGAGCAGTGCTTC. Amino acid sequence: CASSLLGQYHISSYEQCF.

V usage is TRBV7-9 and J usage is TRBJ2-3, with a tentative D call TRBD1 (6 bases). Trimming left V 5 bases short and J 5 bases short, with 17 bases between. Germline CDR1 SEHNR, CDR2 FQNEAQ (reference sequence). This CDR3 region has 15 residues. CDR3 sequence reads: CASSQGRTEGDTQYF. The DNA of the CDR3 is TGTGCCAGCAGCCAAGGTAGGACAGAGGGAGATACGCAGTATTTT.

The chain joins TRBV11-2 to TRBJ2-5, with TRBD1 matching 7 bases. The V and J ends lost 1 base and 5 bases, in that order; junction bases with no gene match: 7. The CDR3 consists of 15 residues. Germline values: CDR1 SGHAT, CDR2 FQNNGV. The CDR3 sequence: CASSLVTGMGETQYF. The DNA for the CDR3 is TGTGCCAGCAGCTTAGTGACAGGGATGGGGGAGACCCAGTACTTC.

The rearrangement uses TRBV5-5 and TRBJ1-2; 11 bases agree with TRBD1. The trim removed 4 bases at V and 8 bases at J, leaving 7 bases unmatched. The CDR3 spans 14 residues. Germline-derived CDR1 and CDR2 are SGHKS and YYEKEE (reference sequence). CDR3: CASSTDRGLDGYTF. For the CDR3, the DNA is TGTGCCAGCAGCACGGACAGGGGGCTAGACGGCTACACCTTC.

The chain combines TRBV6-5 with TRBJ2-2; TRBD1 matches 7 bases. The CDR3 extends over 14 amino acids. The V gene's germline CDR1 is MNHEY and CDR2 SVGAGI. The trim removed 4 bases at V and 8 bases at J, leaving 7 bases unmatched. The CDR3 DNA reads TGTGCCAGCAGTTTACAGGGGATGGGTGGGGAGCTGTTTTTT. Translated: CASSLQGMGGELFF.

The table lists this clone with a count of one. The CDR3 is CASSSRQNYGYTF. CDR3 in DNA: TGTGCCAGTAGTAGCCGACAGAACTATGGCTACACCTTC. The chain joins TRBV19 to TRBJ1-2; perhaps TRBD1 as D (5 bases). Germline V gene sequence: CDR1 LNHDA, CDR2 SQIVND (reference sequence). V shed 4 bases and J shed 2 bases, with 8 bases lying between them. CDR3 length: 13 residues.

This clone was seen more than once but under ten times. This rearrangement joins TRBV15 to TRBJ2-7; D not resolved. Germline CDR1 reads LNHNV; CDR2 reads YYDKDF (reference sequence). V was trimmed by 3 bases and J by 0 bases, leaving 9 bases between them. The CDR3 is 14 amino acids. The CDR3 here is CATSRAQDSYEQYF. Written as DNA, the CDR3 is TGTGCCACCAGCAGGGCCCAGGACTCCTACGAGCAGTACTTC.

The chain joins TRBV5-5 to TRBJ2-1; 9 bases align to TRBD2. This CDR3 region has 18 residues. Germline V gene data show CDR1 as SGHKS and CDR2 as YYEKEE (reference sequence). J was trimmed by 0 bases and V by 3 bases; bases with no gene match: 10. The CDR3, as DNA: TGTGCCAGCAGCTCGATATGGACTAGCGTAAGCTCCTACAATGAGCAGTTCTTC. Its translation is CASSSIWTSVSSYNEQFF. The entire variable domain, with the rest obtained from reference TRBV5-5 and TRBJ2-1, is as follows: DAGVTQSPTHLIKTRGQQVTLRCSPISGHKSVSWYQQVLGQGPQFIFQYYEKEERGRGNFPDRFSARQFPNYSSELNVNALLLGDSALYLCASSSIWTSVSSYNEQFFGPGTRLTVL.

The genes are TRBV29-1 and TRBJ1-2; D is possibly TRBD1 (5 bases). Deletions cut 6 bases from V and 5 bases from J, with 7 bases between. CDR3 length: 10 amino acids. Germline lookup yields CDR1 SQVTM and CDR2 ANQGSEA. The chain's CDR3 is CSVDMYGYTF. The DNA for the CDR3 is TGCAGCGTGGACATGTATGGCTACACCTTC.

The chain links TRBV28 to TRBJ1-4; D gene unclear. The CDR3 sequence is 16 residues long. The V gene lost 8 bases and the J gene lost 3 bases, with 19 bases spanning the gap. Germline lookup yields CDR1 MDHEN and CDR2 SYDVKM. The DNA of the CDR3 is TGTGCCAGCCCGGACGCGGGGAAGCGTGCTAATGAAAAACTGTTTTTT. This gives the protein CASPDAGKRANEKLFF.

The V gene is TRBV6-5, the J gene TRBJ1-5; TRBD1 is a possible D gene (6 bases). CDR1 MNHEY and CDR2 SVGAGI come from the germline V gene. This CDR3 comprises 13 residues. Deletions cut 5 bases from V and 4 bases from J, with 9 bases between. CDR3 sequence reads: CASSDRRNQPQHF. CDR3 DNA: TGTGCCAGCAGTGACAGGAGGAATCAGCCCCAGCATTTT.

The V and J genes are TRBV25-1 and TRBJ1-1, with TRBD1 as a possible D gene (5 bases). V was trimmed by 5 bases and J by 5 bases, leaving 12 bases between them. This CDR3 is 13 amino acids long. In germline, CDR1 is MGHDK, CDR2 SYGVNS. The CDR3 loop is CASSRAGRTEAFF. The CDR3 DNA is TGTGCCAGCAGTCGGGCAGGGCGGACTGAAGCTTTCTTT.

The chain couples TRBV6-1 to TRBJ2-2, with 8 nucleotides matching TRBD1. Germline V lookup: CDR1 MNHNS, CDR2 SASEGT. The CDR3 totals 15 residues. Trimming removed 2 bases from V and 3 bases from J; junction bases left unmatched: 2. The CDR3 DNA follows: TGTGCCAGCAGTGAATCGACAGGGGACACCGGGGAGCTGTTTTTT. Amino acids: CASSESTGDTGELFF.

Remarks on this clone: Different DNA sequences within this sample yield the same CDR3. The V and J genes are TRBV19 and TRBJ1-1; D not certain. CDR1 and CDR2 from the germline V gene are LNHDA and SQIVND (reference sequence). CDR3 length: 13 amino acids. V lost 5 bases and J lost 1, with 8 bases in between. This chain's CDR3 is CASSRTGNTEAFF. The CDR3 region has the DNA TGTGCCAGTAGTCGGACTGGGAACACTGAAGCTTTCTTT.